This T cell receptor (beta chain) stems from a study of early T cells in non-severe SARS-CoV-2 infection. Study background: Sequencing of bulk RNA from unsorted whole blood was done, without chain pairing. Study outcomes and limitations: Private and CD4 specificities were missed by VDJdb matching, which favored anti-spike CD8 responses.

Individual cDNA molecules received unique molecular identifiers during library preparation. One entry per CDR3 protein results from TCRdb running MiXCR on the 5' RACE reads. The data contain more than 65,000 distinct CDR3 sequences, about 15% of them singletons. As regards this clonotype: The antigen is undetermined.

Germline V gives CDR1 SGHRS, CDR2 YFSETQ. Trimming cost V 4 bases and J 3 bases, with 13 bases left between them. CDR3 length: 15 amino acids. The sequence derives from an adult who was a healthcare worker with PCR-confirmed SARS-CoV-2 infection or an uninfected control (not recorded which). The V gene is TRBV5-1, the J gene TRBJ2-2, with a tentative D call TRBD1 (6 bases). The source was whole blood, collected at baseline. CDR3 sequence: CASSPQGRDTGELFF. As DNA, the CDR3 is TGCGCCAGCAGCCCACAGGGACGAGACACCGGGGAGCTGTTTTTT.